This entry is about one TCR beta chain. Measured with immunoSEQ multiplex PCR; TCRdb has only the in-frame clones, and not every one. The data hold tens of thousands of clones, with more than 60% observed a single time. This entry comes from a study of radiotherapy plus CTLA-4 blockade in lung cancer. The CDR3 spans 11 residues. CDR1 LNHDA and CDR2 SQIVND come from the germline V gene (reference sequence). Trimming stripped 7 bases from V and 9 bases from J, with 9 bases between. The specimen was peripheral blood, collected from a patient treated with radiotherapy plus ipilimumab. This TCR was recovered from a human donor with non-small cell lung cancer who had a partial response to radiotherapy plus ipilimumab. V gene TRBV19 combines with J gene TRBJ2-2; the D is unclear. The CDR3 protein is CASTESRELFF. The CDR3, as DNA: TGTGCCAGTACAGAATCCCGGGAGCTGTTTTTT.